This TCR beta chain was captured in a study of cytomegalovirus exposure and HLA in healthy donors. Study background: Genetic ancestry analysis placed about 76% of the 350 to 500 donors that were genotyped in the Caucasian-associated cluster. General observations from the study: Rare TCR sequences dominated, though some public TCRs recurred in many donors.

Germline V CDR1 and CDR2: SGHNT, YYREEE (reference sequence). V lost 0 bases, J lost 0 bases, and 13 bases lay in between. The CDR3 contains 16 residues. As to this clone: Its specificity is not known.

Use of 60 Vbeta and 13 Jbeta primers characterized the PCR. The assay was immunoSEQ multiplex PCR, and TCRdb's table has in-frame clones only and misses some. The sample shows approximately 160,000 clones, roughly three quarters of them seen only once. This TCR was sampled from a male donor in good health and CMV-seropositive. This chain connects TRBV5-4 to TRBJ2-7; unclear D gene. Sequencing was carried out using PBMCs. CDR3 protein: CASSLGGEWSSYEQYF. CDR3 coding DNA: TGTGCCAGCAGCTTGGGTGGAGAATGGAGCTCCTACGAGCAGTACTTC.